These 5 T cell receptor beta chains came from one sample sequenced in a study of T cell clusters in autoimmune cytopenias. TRB rearrangements were amplified by touch-down multiplex PCR with mixed TRB-A/B primers. One entry per CDR3 protein, without DNA, is what TCRdb gives after re-calling the multiplex PCR reads. Recorded here are fewer than 7,500 distinct CDR3 sequences; the top ten clones represent 32%. About 39,000 genome equivalents of blood DNA were amplified for TRB. This sample was also put to use in a study of T cell repertoires in aging, cancer and after chemotherapy.

The sequenced sample consisted of peripheral blood. The receptors derive from a human donor in good health.

The CDR3 sequence is CASSLHVSYNEQFF. This chain connects TRBV27 to TRBJ2-1. The CDR3 is 14 residues long. Germline V lookup: CDR1 MNHEY, CDR2 SMNVEV (reference sequence).

The CDR3 sequence is CASSLAQGVEQFF. This sequence joins TRBV7-6 and TRBJ2-1; lacking DNA, the TRBD1 call made by TCRdb goes unchecked. Germline-derived CDR1 and CDR2 are SGHVS and FNYEAQ. The CDR3 runs 13 residues.

The rearrangement joins TRBV27 to TRBJ1-4. The V gene's germline CDR1 is MNHEY and CDR2 SMNVEV (reference sequence). CDR3 length: 16 amino acids. The CDR3 reads CASSPLRRGGFEKLFF.

V gene TRBV19 combines with J gene TRBJ2-1; TCRdb's assignment of TRBD1 cannot be checked, as there is no DNA. This CDR3 is 14 amino acids long. The germline CDR1 and CDR2 sequences are LNHDA and SQIVND (reference sequence). CDR3 residues: CASSTRWPPHEQFF. Complete variable domain (other parts from reference TRBV19 and TRBJ2-1): DGGITQSPKYLFRKEGQNVTLSCEQNLNHDAMYWYRQDPGQGLRLIYYSQIVNDFQKGDIAEGYSVSREKKESFPLTVTSAQKNPTAFYLCASSTRWPPHEQFFGPGTRLTVL.

V usage is TRBV7-9 and J usage is TRBJ2-3; TCRdb gives TRBD1 as the D gene, but with no DNA this cannot be confirmed. The CDR3 contains 14 residues. CDR1 is SEHNR, CDR2 FQNEAQ, per germline (reference sequence). CDR3 sequence: CASSSDRGIDTQYF.